This T cell receptor beta chain was recovered during a study of identical twins. This clonotype was observed at least ten times. V lost 6 bases, J lost 4 bases, and 10 bases stayed unmatched. CDR3 length: 16 residues. Germline V gene data show CDR1 as LGHNA and CDR2 as YSLEER. A single record per CDR3 protein comes from TCRdb applying MiXCR to the 5' RACE reads. Altogether some 500,000 distinct CDR3 sequences are present, just under 10% being singletons, with the ten largest covering roughly 3%. This same sample was also part of a study on yellow fever vaccine responses in identical twins.

This receptor was identified in a woman aged 18-29 years in good health. This chain joins TRBV4-3 and TRBJ2-3; 10 bases are a match to TRBD2. Sequencing was done on a sample of PBMCs. The CDR3 nucleotides are TGCGCCAGCAGTTTGTCGGCTAGCGGGAGAGCAGATACGCAGTATTTT. Translation gives CASSLSASGRADTQYF.